The 27 T cell receptor beta chains below come from one sample, sequenced in a study of shared clonotypes between healthy human individuals. Sequenced by immunoSEQ multiplex PCR; TCRdb stores in-frame clones only, minus some. This table holds about 1 million clones, about four fifths found once. Specimen: memory CD4+ T cells from PBMCs. Subset of the sample: CD45RA-negative fraction. These receptors all stem from a man aged 18 to 29 in good health. Some clones in this sample may be carry-over from other donors' samples.

V and J are TRBV2 and TRBJ2-7; D might be TRBD2 (5 bases). There are 12 residues in the CDR3. Germline V gene sequence: CDR1 SNHLY, CDR2 FYNNEI. V was shortened by 7 bases and J by 1 base, with 8 bases between the two germline ends. The CDR3 spells CASNRESYEQYF. The DNA for the CDR3 is TGTGCCAGCAATAGGGAGTCCTACGAGCAGTACTTC. Based on the CDR3 plus reference TRBV2 and TRBJ2-7, the full variable domain is EPEVTQTPSHQVTQMGQEVILRCVPISNHLYFYWYRQILGQKVEFLVSFYNNEISEKSEIFDDQFSVERPDGSNFTLKIRSTKLEDSAMYFCASNRESYEQYFGPGTRLTVT.

V gene TRBV5-5 combines with J gene TRBJ2-1; D is possibly TRBD1 or TRBD2 (6 bases each). This CDR3 region has 14 residues. V gave up 3 bases and J gave up 9 bases, with 16 bases separating them. From germline, CDR1 is SGHKS and CDR2 YYEKEE (reference sequence). The CDR3, as DNA: TGTGCCAGCAGCTCCTTACAGGGAGCGGGTGAGCAGTTCTTC. This translates into CASSSLQGAGEQFF.

The DNA of the CDR3 is TGCGCCAGCAGCTTGGATCGAACGGGGATTGATACGCAGTATTTT. Translated: CASSLDRTGIDTQYF. V is TRBV5-1 and J is TRBJ2-3; the D gene is possibly TRBD2 (5 bases). The V gene lost 0 bases and the J gene lost 6 bases, with 14 bases spanning the gap. Germline assignment: CDR1 SGHRS and CDR2 YFSETQ. The CDR3 runs to 15 residues.

This clone was seen a single time. V is TRBV5-6 and J is TRBJ1-1, with 7 nucleotides matching TRBD1. V lost 0 bases and J lost 3; bases outside the gene matches: 8. Germline CDR1 SGHDT, CDR2 YYEEEE. CDR3 length: 16 amino acids. CDR3 in amino acids: CASSLVGRGGDTEAFF. Written as DNA, the CDR3 is TGTGCCAGCAGCTTGGTCGGCAGGGGGGGTGACACTGAAGCTTTCTTT.

This clone occurred once. The CDR3 DNA reads TGTGCCAGCAGTTACCGGAAAATGAACACTGAAGCTTTCTTT. Protein sequence: CASSYRKMNTEAFF. This chain links TRBV6-6 with TRBJ1-1; D gene unclear. Germline V lookup: CDR1 MNHNY, CDR2 SVGAGI (reference sequence). Trimming took off 2 bases at V and 0 bases at J, with 7 bases between the two ends. The CDR3 length is 14 residues.

This clone was seen a handful of times. V is TRBV5-6 and J is TRBJ2-7, with TRBD1 matching 8 bases. V was clipped by 6 bases and J by 3 bases; unmatched bases: 5. The CDR3 runs 13 residues. The V gene's germline CDR1 is SGHDT and CDR2 YYEEEE. Here the CDR3 reads CASNRDRFYEQYF. CDR3 coding DNA: TGTGCCAGCAACCGGGACAGGTTCTACGAGCAGTACTTC.

The chain couples TRBV30 to TRBJ1-1, with 7 positions matching TRBD1. CDR1 GTSNPN and CDR2 SVGIG come from the germline V gene (reference sequence). This CDR3 region has 12 residues. Unmatched junction bases numbered 0, after V lost 5 bases and J lost 0 bases. The CDR3 loop reads CAWDRVNTEAFF. CDR3 bases: TGTGCCTGGGACAGGGTGAACACTGAAGCTTTCTTT.

This clone occurred many times. The V and J genes are TRBV4-2 and TRBJ2-7, with D perhaps matching TRBD2 (5 bases). CDR3 size: 15 residues. V was cut by 4 bases and J by 0 bases, with 13 bases left in between. Germline-derived CDR1 and CDR2 are LGHNA and YNFKEQ. CDR3 protein: CASSPRGRASYEQYF. CDR3 coding DNA: TGTGCCAGCAGCCCCCGGGGAAGGGCCTCCTACGAGCAGTACTTC.

The rearrangement links TRBV7-9 to TRBJ1-5; 8 bases match TRBD1. The germline V gene has CDR1 SEHNR and CDR2 FQNEAQ (reference sequence). V lost 3 bases to trimming and J lost 4 bases; unmatched junction nucleotides: 8. The CDR3 has 16 amino acids. Here the CDR3 DNA reads TGTGCCAGCAGCTTGGAGACAGGGGAAAGAAATCAGCCCCAGCATTTT. Its translation is CASSLETGERNQPQHF.

This clone was seen a handful of times. The chain is built from TRBV11-3 and TRBJ2-2; 8 bases map to TRBD2. The CDR3 consists of 15 residues. Germline lookup yields CDR1 SGHNT and CDR2 YENEEA. V lost 5 bases to trimming and J lost 1 base; unmatched junction nucleotides: 3. In DNA, the CDR3 is TGTGCCAGCAGCCGAACTAGCGGGAACACCGGGGAGCTGTTTTTT. Translated: CASSRTSGNTGELFF.

This clone appeared once. The J gene is TRBJ2-7, the V gene TRBV6-6, with a weak D call TRBD2 (5 bases). V lost 6 bases and J 2 bases, leaving 11 bases between the germline ends. This CDR3 region has 13 residues. Germline lookup yields CDR1 MNHNY and CDR2 SVGAGI (reference sequence). CDR3 nucleotides: TGTGCCAGCAGCCCCAGGCGGGCCTACGAGCAGTACTTC. This gives the protein CASSPRRAYEQYF.

CDR3 DNA sequence: TGTGCCAGCAGTTCGGGAACTGAAGCTTTCTTT. Translating it yields CASSSGTEAFF. The chain joins TRBV28 to TRBJ1-1; D gene ambiguous. Germline values: CDR1 MDHEN, CDR2 SYDVKM. The CDR3 runs to 11 residues. V lost 4 bases and J 5 bases, leaving 5 bases between the germline ends.

The chain couples TRBV10-3 to TRBJ1-2; TRBD1 is a possible D gene (5 bases). The germline CDR1 and CDR2 sequences are ENHRY and SYGVKD. The CDR3 sequence is 13 residues long. Between the trimmed V and J ends, which lost 8 bases and 7 bases, there was a span of 17 bases. CDR3 amino acids: CAIGRPGSSGYTF. CDR3 DNA sequence: TGTGCCATCGGGAGACCAGGGAGTAGTGGCTACACCTTC.

The chain couples TRBV5-5 to TRBJ1-1; D perhaps matches TRBD1 (6 bases). Germline V gives CDR1 SGHKS, CDR2 YYEKEE (reference sequence). The CDR3 covers 16 residues. Trimming stripped 4 bases from V and 5 bases from J, with 21 bases between. The CDR3 reads CASSLRRDTWRTEAFF. In DNA form, the CDR3 reads TGTGCCAGCAGCCTCCGCCGGGACACCTGGCGTACTGAAGCTTTCTTT.

The J gene is TRBJ2-7, the V gene TRBV5-1, with D perhaps matching TRBD1 or TRBD2 (5 bases each). CDR1 SGHRS and CDR2 YFSETQ come from the germline V gene. CDR3 length equals 15 residues. Trimming removed 4 bases at V and 4 bases at J, with 18 bases between. CDR3 nucleotides: TGCGCCAGCAGCCCTGGGGGAGCGTTAGGGTACGAGCAGTACTTC. As protein: CASSPGGALGYEQYF. Supplemented by reference TRBV5-1 and TRBJ2-7, the full variable domain reads KAGVTQTPRYLIKTRGQQVTLSCSPISGHRSVSWYQQTPGQGLQFLFEYFSETQRNKGNFPGRFSGRQFSNSRSEMNVSTLELGDSALYLCASSPGGALGYEQYFGPGTRLTVT.

This sequence joins TRBV29-1 and TRBJ2-5; D is unresolved. Per germline, CDR1 SQVTM and CDR2 ANQGSEA. The CDR3 covers 13 residues. Trimming removed 0 bases from V and 11 bases from J, with 16 bases in between. The CDR3 spells CSVEDHLVGPQYF. The CDR3 coding sequence is TGCAGCGTTGAAGATCATTTAGTCGGCCCTCAGTACTTC.

This clone was counted only a few times. The J gene is TRBJ1-5, the V gene TRBV30; 8 positions match TRBD1. The CDR3 has 16 residues. V was pared by 0 bases and J by 7 bases, with 11 bases of the junction left unmatched. The V gene's germline CDR1 is GTSNPN and CDR2 SVGIG (reference sequence). The CDR3, as DNA: TGTGCCTGGAGTGTCATCCACAGGGGGATTGGGCAGCCCCAGCATTTT. It yields the protein CAWSVIHRGIGQPQHF.

The chain uses TRBV7-2 and TRBJ1-3, with D tentatively TRBD1 (6 bases). The germline V and J ends were trimmed by 1 base and 11 bases, with 12 bases remaining between them. This CDR3 has 13 residues. Germline loops: CDR1 SGHTA, CDR2 FQGNSA. The DNA for the CDR3 is TGTGCCAGCAGCTTAGATGGGGGGGCGGCCATATATTTT. Translating it yields CASSLDGGAAIYF.

The V call is TRBV6-5, the J call TRBJ1-1; TRBD1 matches at 8 bases. The V gene's germline CDR1 is MNHEY and CDR2 SVGAGI. Trimming removed 2 bases from V and 2 bases from J; junction bases left unmatched: 7. The CDR3 loop spans 16 amino acids. The CDR3 is CASSYTGGPLNTEAFF. The CDR3 DNA follows: TGTGCCAGCAGTTACACAGGGGGACCTTTAAACACTGAAGCTTTCTTT.

The chain recombines TRBV19 with TRBJ1-5; 9 bases are shared with TRBD1. This CDR3 is 16 amino acids long. V lost 3 bases to trimming and J lost 3 bases; unmatched junction nucleotides: 6. The germline gives CDR1 LNHDA, CDR2 SQIVND (reference sequence). The CDR3 spells CASSMPGQGINQPQHF. In nucleotides, the CDR3 is TGTGCCAGTAGTATGCCGGGACAGGGTATCAATCAGCCCCAGCATTTT. Using reference TRBV19 and TRBJ1-5 for the parts outside the CDR3, the full variable domain is DGGITQSPKYLFRKEGQNVTLSCEQNLNHDAMYWYRQDPGQGLRLIYYSQIVNDFQKGDIAEGYSVSREKKESFPLTVTSAQKNPTAFYLCASSMPGQGINQPQHFGDGTRLSIL.

With respect to this clone: It may be a read error: a sequence one base away is much more abundant. The genes are TRBV9 and TRBJ2-5, with D perhaps TRBD1 (5 bases). The CDR3 is 14 residues long. CDR1 is SGDLS, CDR2 YYNGEE, per germline. CDR3 DNA: TGTGCCGGCAGCGTAGGAGTCCAGGGTGAGACCCAGTACTTC. Its translation is CAGSVGVQGETQYF.

The chain uses TRBV19 and TRBJ2-4; tentatively, D is TRBD1 or TRBD2 (5 bases each). Per the germline V gene, CDR1 is LNHDA and CDR2 is SQIVND (reference sequence). The CDR3 totals 15 residues. Between the trimmed V and J ends, which lost 5 bases and 5 bases, there was a span of 16 bases. As DNA, the CDR3 is TGTGCCAGTAGTTTCCCCGGGGCCCTACAAAACATTCAGTACTTC. Its protein product is CASSFPGALQNIQYF.

Comment on this clone: The sample has other DNA sequences that encode this CDR3 too. This chain connects TRBV30 to TRBJ1-1, with unresolved D. The CDR3 is 13 residues long. The germline CDR1 and CDR2 sequences are GTSNPN and SVGIG (reference sequence). V gave up 0 bases and J gave up 5 bases, with 10 bases separating them. This chain's CDR3 is CAWSVSGGTEAFF. In DNA, the CDR3 is TGTGCCTGGAGTGTATCAGGAGGGACTGAAGCTTTCTTT.

This clone was counted between two and nine times. The J gene is TRBJ1-2, the V gene TRBV5-6; perhaps TRBD1 as D (6 bases). Trimming left V 3 bases short and J 7 bases short, with 13 bases between. Germline V lookup: CDR1 SGHDT, CDR2 YYEEEE. The CDR3 extends over 13 amino acids. The CDR3 sequence: CASSSRRGGGYTF. As DNA, the CDR3 is TGTGCCAGCAGCTCGCGACGAGGGGGTGGCTACACCTTC.

The V and J genes are TRBV19 and TRBJ1-2; weak D call: TRBD1 (5 bases). The germline V gene encodes CDR1 LNHDA and CDR2 SQIVND (reference sequence). Trimming removed 9 bases at V and 9 bases at J, with 17 bases between. The CDR3 runs 12 residues. The CDR3, as DNA: TGTGCCAGCGAAGGGAGGGGCGCGCGCTACACCTTC. Encoded protein: CASEGRGARYTF.

The chain employs TRBV6-5 and TRBJ2-5, with a tentative D call TRBD2 (5 bases). Looked up from germline, CDR1 is MNHEY and CDR2 is SVGAGI. The CDR3 consists of 11 residues. Trimming stripped 7 bases from V and 5 bases from J, with 8 bases between. CDR3: CASKEVETQYF. The DNA of the CDR3 is TGTGCCAGCAAGGAGGTGGAGACCCAGTACTTC.

The chain couples TRBV6-1 to TRBJ1-2, with D unresolved. Per the germline V gene, CDR1 is MNHNS and CDR2 is SASEGT. Trimming removed 3 bases from V and 0 bases from J, with 11 bases in between. The CDR3 is 15 residues long. In nucleotides, the CDR3 is TGTGCCAGCAGTGATGGGAAGGGCCCTAACTATGGCTACACCTTC. Its translation is CASSDGKGPNYGYTF.